These T cell receptor beta chains were read from a single sample in a study of identical twins. One entry per CDR3 protein, called by TCRdb with MiXCR from the 5' RACE reads. The sample lists 1,800,000 or so distinct CDR3 sequences, less than 40% occurring once. The sequenced sample was cord blood. These receptors came from a newborn girl in good health. CDR3s include the opening cysteine and the closing phenylalanine or tryptophan. The order of the fields is D gene, J gene, clone size, V gene, CDR3 protein, CDR3 DNA. D genes are given only for firm matches. For some rows the clone size is stated as once, few or many, or as a class when expanded; others skip it.

>TRBD2|TRBJ2-1|.|TRBV12-3/TRBV12-4
CASSFGPRTSGSYNEQFF
TGTGCCAGCAGTTTCGGGCCCCGGACTAGCGGGTCCTACAATGAGCAGTTCTTC
>.|TRBJ1-2|once|TRBV2
CARAGLNNYGYTF
TGTGCCAGAGCCGGGTTGAATAACTATGGCTACACCTTC
>.|TRBJ2-7|.|TRBV4-1
CASSPWKYREKNIRYF
TGCGCCAGCAGCCCTTGGAAATACAGGGAAAAAAACATTCGGTACTTC
>.|TRBJ1-4|few|TRBV28
CASSPAGGPNEKLFF
TGTGCCAGCAGTCCCGCCGGGGGGCCTAATGAAAAACTGTTTTTT
>.|TRBJ1-4|.|TRBV6-5
CASRRRTNEKLFF
TGTGCCAGCAGACGGCGAACTAATGAAAAACTGTTTTTT
>.|TRBJ2-1|once|TRBV20-1
CSARDREGRYNEQFF
TGCAGTGCTAGAGATCGAGAGGGGCGGTACAATGAGCAGTTCTTC
>.|TRBJ2-7|many|TRBV27
CASSFQGGYEQYF
TGTGCCAGCAGTTTTCAGGGAGGTTACGAGCAGTACTTC
>.|TRBJ1-1|.|TRBV7-9
CASSKGTTEAFF
TGTGCCAGCAGCAAAGGGACAACTGAAGCTTTCTTT
>.|TRBJ2-7|.|TRBV20-1
CSLDGRQYEQYF
TGCAGTCTCGACGGCAGGCAGTACGAGCAGTACTTC
>.|TRBJ2-7|.|TRBV9
CASSVATYEQYF
TGTGCCAGCAGCGTAGCTACCTACGAGCAGTACTTC
>.|TRBJ2-7|few|TRBV20-1
CSASPDFTYEQYF
TGCAGTGCTAGTCCGGACTTTACCTACGAGCAGTACTTC
>.|TRBJ2-1|.|TRBV20-1
CSARRYVIGEQFF
TGCAGTGCCAGGAGATACGTGATTGGTGAGCAGTTCTTC
>TRBD2|TRBJ2-7|many|TRBV5-1
CASSLLAGDYEQYF
TGTGCCAGCAGCTTACTAGCGGGAGACTACGAGCAGTACTTC
>TRBD1|TRBJ1-6|.|TRBV6-1
CASSEARDSSYNSPLHF
TGTGCCAGCAGTGAAGCGCGGGACAGCTCCTATAATTCACCCCTCCACTTT
>.|TRBJ2-7|few|TRBV2
CASSPAVAPSYEQYF
TGTGCCAGCAGTCCTGCCGTGGCACCCTCCTACGAGCAGTACTTC
>TRBD1|TRBJ1-2|.|TRBV27
CASSLRAHRGDSGYTF
TGTGCCAGCAGTTTAAGGGCCCACAGGGGCGACTCAGGCTACACCTTC
>.|TRBJ1-5|.|TRBV5-6
CASSLRAGRYSNQPQHF
TGTGCCAGCAGCTTGCGGGCAGGGCGATATAGCAATCAGCCCCAGCATTTT
>TRBD2|TRBJ2-1|few|TRBV5-1
CASSVGLAGPTIAEQFF
TGCGCCAGCAGCGTGGGACTAGCGGGACCTACAATCGCTGAGCAGTTCTTC
>TRBD1|TRBJ2-3|few|TRBV28
CASCGQGWRGDTQYF
TGTGCCAGCTGTGGACAGGGATGGCGGGGAGATACGCAGTATTTT
>.|TRBJ1-6|few|TRBV20-1
CSASGRRYNSPLHF
TGCAGTGCTAGTGGACGGCGTTATAATTCACCCCTCCACTTT
>.|TRBJ1-4|many|TRBV7-2
CASSLFGGLDEKLFF
TGTGCCAGCAGCTTATTCGGAGGTCTGGATGAAAAACTGTTTTTT
>.|TRBJ2-5|.|TRBV5-1
CASSPGAHNEQYF
TGCGCCAGCAGCCCCGGAGCCCACAATGAGCAGTACTTC
>.|TRBJ2-2|.|TRBV20-1
CSARGRGLFSGELFF
TGCAGTGCTAGAGGAAGAGGCCTTTTTAGTGGGGAGCTGTTTTTT
>TRBD1|TRBJ2-1|.|TRBV19
CASSIHHRGSRDNEQFF
TGTGCCAGTAGTATACACCACAGGGGATCTAGGGACAATGAGCAGTTCTTC
>TRBD1|TRBJ1-2|.|TRBV19
CASSRPRDRRFNYGYTF
TGTGCCAGTAGTCGCCCTAGGGACAGGCGATTTAACTATGGCTACACCTTC
>.|TRBJ2-7|few|TRBV21-1
CASSQLCEEAGVTYEQYF
TGTGCCAGCAGCCAACTGTGCGAGGAAGCGGGAGTCACCTACGAGCAGTACTTC
>TRBD2|TRBJ2-5|.|TRBV5-1
CASSLASSGYNNEQYF
TGCGCCAGCAGCTTGGCATCTAGCGGGTACAACAATGAGCAGTACTTC
>TRBD2|TRBJ2-1|few|TRBV20-1
CSAIPGLAGGPYNEQFF
TGCAGTGCCATACCAGGACTAGCGGGGGGGCCCTACAATGAGCAGTTCTTC
>.|TRBJ1-2|.|TRBV20-1
CSAPPDPYYGYTF
TGCAGTGCTCCGCCGGACCCCTACTATGGTTACACCTTC
>.|TRBJ2-2|.|TRBV7-7
CASSPTSLPGELFF
TGTGCTAGCAGCCCTACGTCGTTACCGGGGGAGCTGTTTTTT
>TRBD1|TRBJ1-2|.|TRBV5-5
CASSLGGQGITNYGYTF
TGTGCCAGCAGCTTGGGTGGACAGGGGATCACTAACTATGGCTACACCTTC
>TRBD2|TRBJ2-7|.|TRBV6-1
CASSEALLAGVIRSYNEQYF
TGTGCCAGCAGTGAAGCGTTACTAGCGGGAGTAATCCGCTCCTACAATGAGCAGTACTTC
>.|TRBJ2-7|many|TRBV7-2
CASSTGTNYEQYF
TGTGCCAGCAGCACCGGGACAAATTACGAGCAGTACTTC
>.|TRBJ1-1|.|TRBV20-1
CSASRKNTEAFF
TGCAGTGCTTCGCGGAAAAACACTGAAGCTTTCTTT
>TRBD2|TRBJ2-4|.|TRBV3-1
CASSQFLAGTGEQYF
TGTGCCAGCAGCCAGTTCCTAGCGGGAACGGGAGAGCAGTACTTC
>TRBD1|TRBJ1-5|.|TRBV4-1
CASSQDPGQGSNQPQHF
TGCGCCAGCAGCCAAGATCCGGGACAGGGGAGCAATCAGCCCCAGCATTTT
>.|TRBJ1-2|many|TRBV6-1
CASSQRAQGQSNYGYTF
TGTGCCAGCAGTCAAAGGGCCCAGGGGCAAAGCAACTATGGCTACACCTTC
>TRBD1|TRBJ2-6|.|TRBV6-2/TRBV6-3
CASGPTGTGANVLTF
TGTGCCAGCGGCCCGACAGGGACTGGGGCCAACGTCCTGACTTTC
>TRBD2|TRBJ2-2|.|TRBV4-1
CASSHPRTSGPNTGELFF
TGCGCCAGCAGCCACCCCCGGACTAGCGGACCCAACACCGGGGAGCTGTTTTTT
>.|TRBJ2-7|.|TRBV12-3/TRBV12-4
CASSYRVSYNEQYF
TGTGCCAGCAGTTATAGGGTTTCCTACAATGAGCAGTACTTC
>.|TRBJ1-1|.|TRBV20-1
CSASVGGGMNTEAFF
TGCAGTGCTTCCGTCGGAGGGGGTATGAACACTGAAGCTTTCTTT
>.|TRBJ1-4|.|TRBV7-6
CASSLEPGARSEKLFF
TGTGCCAGCAGCTTGGAGCCGGGGGCGAGAAGTGAAAAACTGTTTTTT
>.|TRBJ1-1|few|TRBV6-1
CASRYSGDTEAFF
TGTGCCAGCAGATATAGTGGGGACACTGAAGCTTTCTTT
>.|TRBJ1-6|.|TRBV2
CAGKRGKGVIPLHF
TGTGCCGGCAAGCGGGGGAAAGGGGTTATACCCCTCCACTTT
>TRBD2|TRBJ2-3|.|TRBV20-1
CSARDPAGGNTDTQYF
TGCAGTGCTAGAGATCCGGCGGGAGGGAACACAGATACGCAGTATTTT
>TRBD1|TRBJ2-1|.|TRBV7-2
CASGSRGQRLAFDEQFF
TGTGCCAGCGGCTCTAGGGGACAGCGACTGGCCTTCGATGAGCAGTTCTTC
>.|TRBJ2-3|few|TRBV27
CASRSRTAPSTDTQYF
TGTGCCAGCAGGAGTCGGACTGCCCCTAGCACAGATACGCAGTATTTT
>.|TRBJ1-2|.|TRBV28
CASTRTRNYGYTF
TGTGCCAGCACCCGGACACGTAACTATGGCTACACCTTC
>.|TRBJ2-1|few|TRBV28
CASSYKIRVTNDNEQFF
TGTGCCAGCAGTTACAAGATTCGGGTGACCAACGACAATGAGCAGTTCTTC
>.|TRBJ2-3|few|TRBV4-1
CASSQVPGPFLEYF
TGCGCCAGCAGCCAAGTTCCAGGACCATTTCTGGAGTATTTT
>.|TRBJ1-4|few|TRBV2
CASSEPRSPANEKLFF
TGTGCCAGCAGTGAACCGCGGTCCCCTGCCAATGAAAAACTGTTTTTT
>.|TRBJ2-1|few|TRBV9
CASSAPGLSSYNEQFF
TGTGCCAGCAGCGCTCCGGGGCTGAGCTCCTACAATGAGCAGTTCTTC
>.|TRBJ2-7|many|TRBV20-1
CSAKDYSGYEQYF
TGCAGTGCTAAGGACTATAGTGGCTACGAGCAGTACTTC
>.|TRBJ2-5|.|TRBV12-5
CASLRAMGNEQYF
TGTGCTAGTCTAAGGGCAATGGGCAATGAGCAGTACTTC